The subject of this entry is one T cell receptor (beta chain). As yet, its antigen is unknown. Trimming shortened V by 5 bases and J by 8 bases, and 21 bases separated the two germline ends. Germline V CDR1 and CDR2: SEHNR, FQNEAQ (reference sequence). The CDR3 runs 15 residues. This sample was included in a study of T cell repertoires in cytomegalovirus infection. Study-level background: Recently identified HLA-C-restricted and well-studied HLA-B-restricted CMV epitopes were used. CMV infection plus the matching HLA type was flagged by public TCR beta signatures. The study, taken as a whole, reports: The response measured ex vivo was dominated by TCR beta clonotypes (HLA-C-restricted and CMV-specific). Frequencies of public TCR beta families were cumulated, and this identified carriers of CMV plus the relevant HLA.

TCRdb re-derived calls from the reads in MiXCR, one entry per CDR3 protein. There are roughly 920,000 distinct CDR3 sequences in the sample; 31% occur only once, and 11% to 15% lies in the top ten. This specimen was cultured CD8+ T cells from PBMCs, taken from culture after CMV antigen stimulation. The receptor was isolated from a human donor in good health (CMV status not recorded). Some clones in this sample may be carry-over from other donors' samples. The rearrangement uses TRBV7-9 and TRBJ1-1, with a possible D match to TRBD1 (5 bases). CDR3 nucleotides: TGTGCCAGCAGCGTCTTACAGGTCGGTTATGAAGAAGCTTTCTTT. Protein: CASSVLQVGYEEAFF.